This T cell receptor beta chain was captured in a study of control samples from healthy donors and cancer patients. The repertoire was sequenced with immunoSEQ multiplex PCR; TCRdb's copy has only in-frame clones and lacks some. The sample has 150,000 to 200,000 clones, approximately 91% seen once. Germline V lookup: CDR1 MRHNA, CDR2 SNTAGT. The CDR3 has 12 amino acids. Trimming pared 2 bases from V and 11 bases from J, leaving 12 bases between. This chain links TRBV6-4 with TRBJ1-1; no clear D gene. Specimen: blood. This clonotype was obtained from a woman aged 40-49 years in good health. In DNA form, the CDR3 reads TGTGCCAGCAGTGACACCGGTATAGCTGCTTTCTTT. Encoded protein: CASSDTGIAAFF.